This is a list of T cell receptor beta chains from one sample in a study of siplizumab effects on memory and regulatory T cells. Clones were sequenced by immunoSEQ multiplex PCR, and TCRdb holds only the in-frame ones, with some missing. The sample includes 99,000 or so clones, approximately 94% seen only once; the top ten take approximately 0.3%. The sequenced material came from CD4+ T cells sorted from blood. All receptors come from a human donor in good health. CDR3s include the opening cysteine and the closing phenylalanine or tryptophan. The D gene is left open where the match is weak. Where a row states a size, it is once, few, many or the class of an expanded clone; other rows omit it.

v_call	j_call	clone_size	d_call	cdr3_nt	cdr3_aa
TRBV18	TRBJ2-5	-	-	TGTGCCAGCTCACCCTCCCAAGAGACCCAGTACTTC	CASSPSQETQYF
TRBV6-1	TRBJ1-4	-	TRBD1	TGTGCCAGCACAGGGGGCAGTGAAAAACTGTTTTTT	CASTGGSEKLFF
TRBV5-1	TRBJ2-7	-	TRBD2	TGCGCCAGCAGCTTGACTAGCGGGTTCTCCTACGAGCAGTACTTC	CASSLTSGFSYEQYF
TRBV11-2	TRBJ2-2	-	-	TGTGCCAGCAGCCGGGCGCGCGGTAACACCGGGGAGCTGTTTTTT	CASSRARGNTGELFF
TRBV7-2	TRBJ2-7	-	TRBD1	TGTGCCAGCAGCCCACGACAGGGAAAAGACGAGCAGTACTTC	CASSPRQGKDEQYF
TRBV7-3	TRBJ2-3	-	TRBD2	TGTGCCAGCAGTCCAACGCCGACTAGCGGGGTCACAGATACGCAGTATTTT	CASSPTPTSGVTDTQYF
TRBV5-1	TRBJ2-1	-	TRBD1	TGCGCCAGCAGCTTGGTTGTGGTGATGGACAGGAGGAATGAGCAGTTCTTC	CASSLVVVMDRRNEQFF
TRBV6-6	TRBJ1-6	once	-	TGTGCCAGCGGTAAAGAATCACCCCTCCACTTT	CASGKESPLHF
TRBV7-3	TRBJ2-5	-	-	TGTGCCAGCAGCTTAGGGATAGGGGAGACCCAGTACTTC	CASSLGIGETQYF
TRBV6-5	TRBJ2-5	-	-	TGTGCCAGCAGAAAACAGATCCTAAAAGAGACCCAGTACTTC	CASRKQILKETQYF
TRBV6-6	TRBJ2-3	-	TRBD2	TGTGCCAGCAGTTACGGTCTAGCGGGAGCGGGGGATACGCAGTATTTT	CASSYGLAGAGDTQYF
TRBV29-1	TRBJ2-7	-	-	TGCAGCGTTGCGCAGGGGAGGTACGAGCAGTACTTC	CSVAQGRYEQYF
TRBV19	TRBJ2-7	once	-	TGTGCCAGTAGTCCCGGGGGCTACGAGCAGTACTTC	CASSPGGYEQYF
TRBV6-1	TRBJ1-5	-	-	TGTGCCAGCAGTGAACAGGGACCGGGTCAGCCCCAGCATTTT	CASSEQGPGQPQHF
TRBV7-2	TRBJ2-2	-	-	TGTGCCAGCAGCTCGACACGGATCGGGGAGCTGTTTTTT	CASSSTRIGELFF
TRBV11-2	TRBJ2-3	-	TRBD1	TGTGCCAGCAGCTCTCGCCTCGATAAGACAGGGCCCTCCTCGCAGTATTTT	CASSSRLDKTGPSSQYF
TRBV25-1	TRBJ2-5	-	TRBD1	TGTGCCAGTTCTTTGACAGGGCGGGTGGGGGAGACCCAGTACTTC	CASSLTGRVGETQYF